These 17 T cell receptor beta chains originate from one sample sequenced in a study of CD8+CD57+ T cells in acquired aplastic anemia. According to the study, genomic DNA was the template for TCR beta VDJ and CDR3 profiling. TCRdb processed the reads anew with MiXCR; each CDR3 protein has one entry. The sample includes 400,000 to 500,000 distinct CDR3 sequences, around 72% of them seen just once. Source material: sorted CD4+, CD8+, or CD8+CD57+ T cells (not recorded which) from PBMCs. The receptor set was obtained from a human donor in good health, serving as a control.

This chain uses TRBV9 with TRBJ1-2; TRBD1 might be the D (6 bases). Per germline, CDR1 SGDLS and CDR2 YYNGEE. V was cut by 2 bases and J by 0 bases, with 29 bases left in between. The CDR3 is 21 amino acids. CDR3 DNA: TGTGCCAGCAGCGTCGGGGGGCAGTGGGGCGAGCAGCTTCTAGCTAACTATGGCTACACCTTC. Translated, it gives CASSVGGQWGEQLLANYGYTF.

The genes are TRBV24-1 and TRBJ1-5; D remains unclear. The CDR3 covers 12 residues. Trimming left V 3 bases short and J 5 bases short, with 4 bases between. Germline values: CDR1 KGHDR, CDR2 SFDVKD. The CDR3 spells CATSDPDQPQHF. As DNA, the CDR3 is TGTGCCACCAGTGATCCTGATCAGCCCCAGCATTTT.

Worth noting for this clonotype: The CDR3 does not close with the conserved phenylalanine or tryptophan, likely indicating a read error. It is unclear where the CDR3 begins or ends on the DNA, so no DNA is shown, and the CDR3 is as TCRdb lists it. The chain recombines TRBV2 with TRBJ2-3; the table calls TRBD1, which could not be checked here. Germline CDR1 reads SNHLY; CDR2 reads FYNNEI. The CDR3 is made up of 16 amino acids, end residues included. CDR3 in amino acids: CASSLIRGSYGYTFGS.

Only a few counts were recorded for this clonotype. The V call is TRBV29-1, the J call TRBJ1-2; D possibly corresponds to TRBD1 (5 bases). CDR1 SQVTM and CDR2 ANQGSEA come from the germline V gene. Trimming took 2 bases from V and 6 from J, leaving 7 bases between them. CDR3 size: 11 residues. The CDR3 sequence: CSVEFRDGYTF. For the CDR3, the DNA is TGCAGCGTTGAATTCAGGGATGGCTACACCTTC.

This clonotype was detected only a few times. An end of the junction does not agree with germline; a read error may underlie this. This chain links TRBV7-2 with TRBJ1-1; D gene ambiguous. This CDR3 is 9 amino acids long. The germline V gene has CDR1 SGHTA and CDR2 FQGNSA. In DNA, the CDR3 is TGTGCCAGCAGCTCCCCGCCACTTTTT. It specifies CASSSPPLF.

The chain carries TRBV7-8 and TRBJ1-2, with D possibly being TRBD1 (6 bases). The CDR3 is made up of 14 amino acids. V was clipped by 1 base and J by 6 bases, with 12 bases between them. Germline V gene sequence: CDR1 SGHVS, CDR2 FQNEAQ. Here the CDR3 reads CASSLDGGGDGYTF. DNA for the CDR3: TGTGCCAGCAGCTTAGACGGGGGGGGCGATGGCTACACCTTC.

The V call is TRBV11-3, the J call TRBJ1-1; no firm D call. With 3 bases removed from V and 14 bases from J, the gap between germline ends came to 25 bases. CDR1 SGHNT and CDR2 YENEEA come from the germline V gene. The CDR3 is 15 residues long. In nucleotides, the CDR3 is TGTGCCAGCAGCTTGACGGCGGACGCTGCTTACGAGCCGTTCTTT. As protein: CASSLTADAAYEPFF.

Concerning this clonotype itself: Because it lacks the conserved phenylalanine or tryptophan at the end, this CDR3 is likely a read error. No DNA is shown, since the ends of the CDR3 on it are uncertain; the CDR3 is the one TCRdb lists. This chain links TRBV2 with TRBJ1-1; TRBD1 was called by the table and not checked on the DNA. The germline V gene has CDR1 SNHLY and CDR2 FYNNEI. The CDR3 adds up to 16 amino acids, both ends counted. The chain's CDR3 is CASRGQSSSYEQYFGP.

The chain couples TRBV5-6 to TRBJ1-1; D is possibly TRBD1 (5 bases). CDR1 is SGHDT and CDR2 is YYEEEE in the germline V gene. Trimming took 4 bases from V and 6 from J, leaving 10 bases between them. The CDR3 is 12 amino acids. The CDR3 here is CASSRRGAEAFF. For the CDR3, the DNA is TGTGCCAGCAGCCGGCGGGGGGCTGAAGCTTTCTTT.

The chain links TRBV29-1 to TRBJ2-5; 10 bases align to TRBD1. V gave up 6 bases and J gave up 9 bases; unmatched junction bases: 10. Germline V gene sequence: CDR1 SQVTM, CDR2 ANQGSEA. The CDR3 runs 13 residues. CDR3 bases: TGCAGCGTGGACAGGGGACAGGGGCAGCCCCAGTACTTC. Translating it yields CSVDRGQGQPQYF.

The rearrangement joins TRBV11-3 to TRBJ1-3; 7 nucleotides match TRBD1. V gave up 7 bases and J gave up 2 bases; unmatched junction bases: 11. This CDR3 is built from 16 residues. Per germline, CDR1 SGHNT and CDR2 YENEEA. The CDR3 protein is CASTHGDSWAGNTIYF. CDR3 DNA: TGTGCCAGCACCCATGGGGACAGCTGGGCTGGAAACACCATATATTTT.

The CDR3: CASSLTGDQQYF. In nucleotides, the CDR3 is TGTGCCAGCAGCCTAACAGGGGACCAGCAGTACTTC. V gene TRBV7-9 combines with J gene TRBJ2-7; 7 nucleotides line up with TRBD1. Germline-derived CDR1 and CDR2 are SEHNR and FQNEAQ (reference sequence). Trimming at V came to 5 bases and at J to 8 bases, leaving 6 bases not matched to a gene. The CDR3 length is 12 residues.

A word on this clonotype: The germline gene is not matched at one end of the junction; a read error may be the cause. The V gene is TRBV9, the J gene TRBJ1-1; 10 bases are a match to TRBD1. Germline loops: CDR1 SGDLS, CDR2 YYNGEE. CDR3 length equals 13 residues. CDR3 region: CASSLRAGTGACF. CDR3 in DNA: TGTGCCAGCAGCTTAAGGGCCGGGACAGGGGCTTGCTTT.

This clonotype was seen repeatedly, ten times or more. This chain joins TRBV6-1 and TRBJ2-2, with D perhaps TRBD1 (5 bases). This CDR3 has 14 amino acids. Trimming removed 2 bases from V and 4 bases from J, with 8 bases in between. The germline V gene has CDR1 MNHNS and CDR2 SASEGT. The CDR3 here is CASSELRGTGELFF. The DNA for the CDR3 is TGTGCCAGCAGTGAACTAAGGGGCACCGGGGAGCTGTTTTTT.

As concerns this clonotype: The CDR3 ends on some other residue instead of the conserved phenylalanine or tryptophan, so this is likely a read error. The DNA is left out, because the CDR3 cannot be placed on it with certainty; the CDR3 is given as TCRdb lists it. The CDR3 loop reads CASSLARDSVS. The J gene is TRBJ2-2, the V gene TRBV7-2; the table's D call TRBD1 went unverified against the DNA. Germline V gene data show CDR1 as SGHTA and CDR2 as FQGNSA. The CDR3 sequence runs 11 residues, both termini included.

The genes are TRBV10-3 and TRBJ2-1; D not resolved. This CDR3 region has 13 residues. Germline V gene data show CDR1 as ENHRY and CDR2 as SYGVKD. Trimming shortened V by 2 bases and J by 6 bases, and 8 bases separated the two germline ends. The CDR3 DNA is TGTGCCATCAGTGAGCAGTTAAGCAATGAGCAGTTCTTC. This encodes CAISEQLSNEQFF.

This chain joins TRBV12-3 or TRBV12-4 and TRBJ1-1; D might be TRBD1 (6 bases). V was pared by 1 base and J by 4 bases, with 16 bases between. This CDR3 has 16 amino acids. CDR3 coding DNA: TGTGCCAGCAGTTTAGGGGGAACAGGGTCGGCCACTGAAGCTTTCTTT. Protein product: CASSLGGTGSATEAFF.